These 29 T cell receptor beta chains originate from one sample sequenced in a study of T cells after yellow fever vaccination. TCRdb independently ran MiXCR on the 5' RACE reads; one entry per CDR3 protein. The sample holds a few hundred thousand distinct CDR3 sequences, roughly 8.7% seen once. Sequencing was performed on PBMCs, taken on the day of the first yellow fever vaccination. Every receptor here comes from a man between 18 and 29 years old who received the YFV17D yellow fever vaccine.

This clonotype was observed many times. The CDR3 nucleotides read TGTGCCAGCAGCTTAGTTGGGTCGTTGGGGGAGCAGTACTTC. Translation gives CASSLVGSLGEQYF. This rearrangement joins TRBV7-2 to TRBJ2-7, with D uncertain. This CDR3 is built from 14 residues. Trimming stripped 1 base from V and 7 bases from J, with 14 bases between. Germline CDR1 SGHTA, CDR2 FQGNSA.

This clonotype has just a few counts. This rearrangement joins TRBV15 to TRBJ2-6; TRBD1 might be the D (5 bases). Germline loops: CDR1 LNHNV, CDR2 YYDKDF (reference sequence). Trimming cost V 11 bases and J 2 bases, with 19 bases left between them. The CDR3 runs 16 residues. In DNA, the CDR3 is TGTGCCTCTAAAAGGGGCGGTTTTGCTGGGGCCAACGTCCTGACTTTC. Translation gives CASKRGGFAGANVLTF.

This clonotype was counted many times. V gene TRBV12-3 or TRBV12-4 combines with J gene TRBJ2-3, with a weak D call TRBD1 (6 bases). Trimming took 4 bases from V and 8 from J, leaving 16 bases between them. The CDR3 consists of 14 residues. CDR3 DNA sequence: TGTGCCAGCAGTTACACCACGGACAGCCCTACGCAGTATTTT. Amino acids: CASSYTTDSPTQYF.

This clonotype was counted many times. This chain links TRBV20-1 with TRBJ2-3; the D gene is possibly TRBD2 (7 bases). CDR1 and CDR2 from the germline V gene are DFQATT and SNEGSKA (reference sequence). V gave up 6 bases and J gave up 2 bases, with 15 bases separating them. The CDR3 contains 14 residues. For the CDR3, the DNA is TGCAGTGCGGGGAGGGGGAGACACACAGATACGCAGTATTTT. This encodes CSAGRGRHTDTQYF.

This chain links TRBV4-3 with TRBJ2-3; 9 nucleotides agree with TRBD2. CDR1 and CDR2 (germline): LGHNA, YSLEER. CDR3 length equals 16 residues. With V trimmed by 4 bases and J by 7 bases, 12 bases remained unmatched. CDR3 sequence: CASSPWGSGGRNTQYF. CDR3 nucleotides: TGCGCCAGCAGCCCCTGGGGTAGCGGGGGTCGGAATACGCAGTATTTT.

The chain recombines TRBV10-2 with TRBJ2-1, with 8 bases identical to TRBD2. The CDR3 totals 15 residues. The junction had 8 bases not matched to a gene; V was cut back by 4 bases and J by 6 bases. The germline V gene encodes CDR1 WSHSY and CDR2 SAAADI. Here the CDR3 DNA reads TGCGCCAGCAGTGGCTACTACGCGGGGGGCAATGAGCAGTTCTTC. Translated, it gives CASSGYYAGGNEQFF.

This clonotype was seen a handful of times. The chain uses TRBV11-2 and TRBJ1-1; no clear D gene. Germline V gene lookup returns CDR1 SGHAT and CDR2 FQNNGV. V lost 3 bases and J 4 bases, leaving 12 bases between the germline ends. The CDR3 is 14 amino acids. CDR3: CASSLDPAGTEAFF. CDR3 sequence (DNA): TGTGCCAGCAGCTTGGACCCAGCGGGCACTGAAGCTTTCTTT.

The chain uses TRBV4-2 and TRBJ2-7; either TRBD1 or TRBD2 may fit D (5 bases each). The V and J ends lost 1 base and 2 bases respectively, with 12 bases between them. Germline CDR1 LGHNA, CDR2 YNFKEQ. The CDR3 is made up of 15 amino acids. The CDR3 is CASSQARLGAYEQYF. CDR3 sequence (DNA): TGTGCCAGCAGCCAAGCCCGACTGGGGGCCTACGAGCAGTACTTC.

This clonotype came up a few times. The chain links TRBV7-2 to TRBJ1-5; TRBD1 aligns across 7 bases. CDR1 and CDR2 (germline): SGHTA, FQGNSA. The CDR3 totals 15 residues. The ends lost 4 bases at V and 4 bases at J; junction bases unmatched: 7. The CDR3 region is CASSSRQGVNQPQHF. DNA of the CDR3: TGTGCCAGCAGCTCCCGACAGGGTGTGAATCAGCCCCAGCATTTT.

This clonotype was detected only a few times. This rearrangement joins TRBV6-1 to TRBJ2-7, with D perhaps matching TRBD1 (6 bases). The CDR3 runs 15 residues. Germline V gene data show CDR1 as MNHNS and CDR2 as SASEGT. Between the trimmed V and J ends, which lost 6 bases and 2 bases, there was a span of 17 bases. CDR3 DNA sequence: TGTGCCAGCAGGTCTGGACAGAGCCTTACCTACGAGCAGTACTTC. Amino acid sequence: CASRSGQSLTYEQYF.

This clonotype has ten or more counts. The genes are TRBV18 and TRBJ2-3; D gene ambiguous. The V and J ends lost 6 bases and 0 bases respectively, with 13 bases between them. CDR3 size: 15 residues. Germline-derived CDR1 and CDR2 are KGHSH and LQKENI. The DNA of the CDR3 is TGTGCCAGCTCGTTCTCAGTTATTAGCACAGATACGCAGTATTTT. Its translation: CASSFSVISTDTQYF.

This clonotype was recorded at least ten times. V and J are TRBV7-3 and TRBJ2-1, with a tentative D call TRBD2 (7 bases). The CDR3 consists of 21 residues. The V gene lost 5 bases and the J gene lost 2 bases, with 31 bases spanning the gap. Per germline, CDR1 SGHTA and CDR2 FQGTGA. CDR3 sequence reads: CASSHIGALGGPPKTYNEQFF. CDR3 in DNA: TGTGCCAGCAGCCACATCGGCGCGCTGGGGGGGCCACCCAAAACCTACAATGAGCAGTTCTTC.

V and J are TRBV10-3 and TRBJ2-4, with 8 nucleotides matching TRBD1. J was trimmed by 0 bases and V by 9 bases; bases with no gene match: 10. This CDR3 spans 16 amino acids. Germline assignment: CDR1 ENHRY and CDR2 SYGVKD. The CDR3 loop reads CAIKHGQGLAKNIQYF. The CDR3 nucleotides read TGTGCCATAAAACACGGACAGGGATTAGCCAAAAACATTCAGTACTTC.

In this sample, this clonotype turned up a few times. The V call is TRBV5-1, the J call TRBJ2-6; 7 bases map to TRBD1. CDR1 and CDR2 (germline): SGHRS, YFSETQ. The CDR3 has 17 amino acids. After removal of 4 bases from V and 0 bases from J, the junction contained 7 bases not matched to a gene. CDR3 protein: CASSPRDRVSGANVLTF. The CDR3 DNA reads TGCGCCAGCAGCCCCCGGGACAGAGTCTCTGGGGCCAACGTCCTGACTTTC.

At least ten counts were recorded for this clonotype. The chain carries TRBV4-3 and TRBJ2-3, with TRBD1 identical over 9 bases. Germline CDR1 reads LGHNA; CDR2 reads YSLEER. The CDR3 sequence is 16 residues long. The V segment lost 5 bases and the J segment 3 bases; nucleotides outside the gene matches: 9. CDR3 in DNA: TGCGCCAGCAGCTACAGGGGGCGTGTAGGGACAGATACGCAGTATTTT. This sequence encodes CASSYRGRVGTDTQYF.

The sample holds a few counts of this clonotype. The chain joins TRBV21-1 to TRBJ2-3; the table's D call, TRBD2, was not checked against the DNA. TRBV21-1 counts as a pseudogene. The CDR3 has 21 amino acids. Here the CDR3 reads CASSKDRRPSEDAPGTDTQYF. The CDR3 bases are TGTGCCAGCAGCAAAGATAGGCGTCCTAGCGAGGACGCCCCTGGCACAGATACGCAGTATTTT.

In its sample, this clonotype was seen many times. This sequence joins TRBV5-1 and TRBJ1-1, with TRBD1 as a possible D gene (6 bases). V shed 1 base and J shed 1 base, with 11 bases lying between them. This CDR3 is 15 amino acids long. Germline V lookup: CDR1 SGHRS, CDR2 YFSETQ. The CDR3 region is CASSLRSGANTEAFF. The CDR3 nucleotides read TGCGCCAGCAGCTTGCGGTCGGGGGCGAACACTGAAGCTTTCTTT.

This chain connects TRBV13 to TRBJ1-2; D possibly corresponds to TRBD1 (5 bases). The CDR3 is 13 residues long. Germline V gives CDR1 PRHDT, CDR2 FYEKMQ (reference sequence). The germline V and J ends were trimmed by 5 bases and 4 bases, with 11 bases remaining between them. The DNA of the CDR3 is TGTGCCAGCAGCGGGGGAGATTTCTATGGCTACACCTTC. Residues: CASSGGDFYGYTF.

CDR3 loop: CATSSGRDQETQYF. The CDR3 region has the DNA TGTGCCACCAGCAGCGGACGGGACCAAGAGACCCAGTACTTC. The genes are TRBV15 and TRBJ2-5, with D unresolved. This CDR3 is built from 14 residues. CDR1 LNHNV and CDR2 YYDKDF come from the germline V gene (reference sequence). Trimming removed 3 bases from V and 0 bases from J, with 8 bases in between. The variable domain in full, completed from reference TRBV15 and TRBJ2-5, reads DAMVIQNPRYQVTQFGKPVTLSCSQTLNHNVMYWYQQKSSQAPKLLFHYYDKDFNNEADTPDNFQSRRPNTSFCFLDIRSPGLGDTAMYLCATSSGRDQETQYFGPGTRLLVL.

This clonotype was counted at least ten times. The rearrangement joins TRBV2 to TRBJ2-1; D possibly matches TRBD1 or TRBD2 (5 bases each). The ends were cut back, 5 bases at V and 2 bases at J, with 10 bases in the middle. Germline V gene sequence: CDR1 SNHLY, CDR2 FYNNEI. The CDR3 contains 14 residues. CDR3 protein: CASSPGRAYNEQFF. The CDR3 DNA is TGTGCCAGCAGTCCGGGACGGGCCTACAATGAGCAGTTCTTC.

The chain couples TRBV4-1 to TRBJ2-1; no reliable D call. The CDR3 consists of 13 residues. Germline loops: CDR1 MGHRA, CDR2 YSYEKL. V was trimmed by 1 base and J by 7 bases, leaving 8 bases between them. The CDR3 DNA sequence: TGCGCCAGCAGCCAAGTCCTCCGAAATGAGCAGTTCTTC. The encoded protein is CASSQVLRNEQFF.

Details on this clonotype: A much larger clone differs by one base, so this may be a read error. The chain is built from TRBV7-6 and TRBJ1-1; D is undetermined. The CDR3 is 13 residues long. Germline V gives CDR1 SGHVS, CDR2 FNYEAQ. The CDR3 here is CASSPSVQNEVFF. The CDR3 bases are TGTGCCAGCAGCCCCTCGGTACAGAATGAAGTTTTCTTT.

CDR3 coding DNA: TGTGCCTGGAGTGTATCGTCTAGAAACACCATATATTTT. Its translation: CAWSVSSRNTIYF. This chain connects TRBV30 to TRBJ1-3; D unresolved. The CDR3 consists of 13 residues. V was trimmed by 0 bases and J by 5 bases, leaving 8 bases between them. Germline-derived CDR1 and CDR2 are GTSNPN and SVGIG (reference sequence).

This clonotype was seen only a few times. The rearrangement links TRBV30 to TRBJ2-7, with 7 nucleotides matching TRBD1. V lost 3 bases and J lost 6; bases outside the gene matches: 8. This CDR3 region has 13 residues. Germline V gives CDR1 GTSNPN, CDR2 SVGIG (reference sequence). The CDR3 is CAWRGRQGREQYF. CDR3 nucleotides: TGTGCCTGGAGGGGGAGACAGGGTCGCGAGCAGTACTTC. Together with reference TRBV30 and TRBJ2-7, the CDR3 gives the full variable domain: SQTIHQWPATLVQPVGSPLSLECTVEGTSNPNLYWYRQAAGRGLQLLFYSVGIGQISSEVPQNLSASRPQDRQFILSSKKLLLSDSGFYLCAWRGRQGREQYFGPGTRLTVT.

The chain has TRBV20-1 and TRBJ2-7, with 8 positions matching TRBD2. The CDR3 spans 13 residues. J lost 5 bases, V lost 4 bases, and 7 bases had no gene match. CDR1 and CDR2 (germline): DFQATT, SNEGSKA (reference sequence). Here the CDR3 reads CSAKTGTRDEQYV. The CDR3 DNA reads TGCAGTGCTAAAACCGGGACTAGAGACGAGCAGTACGTC.

The rearrangement uses TRBV27 and TRBJ1-5, with a tentative D call TRBD1 (5 bases). This CDR3 is 12 amino acids long. Per germline, CDR1 MNHEY and CDR2 SMNVEV (reference sequence). The V and J ends lost 6 bases and 3 bases respectively, with 6 bases between them. The CDR3 is CASRTANQPQHF. CDR3 nucleotide sequence: TGTGCCAGCAGGACAGCCAATCAGCCCCAGCATTTT.

This clonotype was seen more than once but under ten times. The chain combines TRBV6-5 with TRBJ1-1; unclear D gene. Germline values: CDR1 MNHEY, CDR2 SVGAGI. V shed 2 bases and J shed 5 bases, with 21 bases lying between them. The CDR3 spans 17 residues. The CDR3 sequence is CASSYQEGLASDTEAFF. The CDR3 DNA sequence: TGTGCCAGCAGTTACCAGGAGGGTCTGGCATCGGATACTGAAGCTTTCTTT.

This chain uses TRBV6-4 with TRBJ2-3; a weak D match, TRBD1 (7 bases). V lost 3 bases to trimming and J lost 4 bases, with 11 bases between them. CDR3 length equals 14 residues. Germline-derived CDR1 and CDR2 are MRHNA and SNTAGT. The CDR3 nucleotides read TGTGCCAGCAGTGAAGCCAGGGGGGCAGATACGCAGTATTTT. It translates to CASSEARGADTQYF.

The genes are TRBV9 and TRBJ1-2; tentative D call: TRBD1 (5 bases). The CDR3 has 14 residues. The germline V gene has CDR1 SGDLS and CDR2 YYNGEE. V dropped 0 bases and J dropped 8 bases, with 14 bases sitting between them. The CDR3 spells CASSVVSATGGYTF. In nucleotides, the CDR3 is TGTGCCAGCAGCGTAGTCTCGGCCACAGGAGGCTACACCTTC.